The 15 T cell receptor beta chains below were found in one sample sequenced in a study of T cell repertoires in cytomegalovirus infection. These receptors' antigens are unknown. Each CDR3 protein gets one entry after TCRdb re-called the reads with MiXCR. The table records 680,000 or so distinct CDR3 sequences, around a third of them present only once. The source material was cultured PBMCs, sampled from culture after CMV antigen stimulation. Receptors originate from a human donor in good health (CMV status not recorded). Some clones in this sample may be carry-over from other donors' samples.

The sample holds many counts of this clonotype. The chain joins TRBV2 to TRBJ1-1; 8 bases are a match to TRBD1. V lost 5 bases and J lost 4; bases outside the gene matches: 3. Germline assignment: CDR1 SNHLY and CDR2 FYNNEI. The CDR3 spans 13 residues. The CDR3 DNA sequence: TGTGCCAGCAGTCGACAGGGGCCCACTGAAGCTTTCTTT. This sequence encodes CASSRQGPTEAFF.

The chain is built from TRBV6-6 and TRBJ2-2; D gene unclear. CDR1 is MNHNY and CDR2 is SVGAGI in the germline V gene (reference sequence). There are 15 residues in the CDR3. Trimming removed 5 bases from V and 4 bases from J, with 14 bases in between. The CDR3 region is CASSTPGLGTGELFF. CDR3 coding DNA: TGTGCCAGCAGTACCCCCGGGTTGGGCACCGGGGAGCTGTTTTTT.

This clonotype came up many times. This chain uses TRBV6-1 with TRBJ1-1; weak D call: TRBD1 (6 bases). This CDR3 spans 13 amino acids. CDR1 is MNHNS, CDR2 SASEGT, per germline. The ends were cut back, 7 bases at V and 2 bases at J, with 11 bases in the middle. The CDR3 reads CASTQGRNTEAFF. The DNA for the CDR3 is TGTGCCAGCACCCAGGGGCGCAACACTGAAGCTTTCTTT.

There are many counts of this clonotype. CDR3 sequence: CASSYQGMSAGNTIYF. The CDR3 region has the DNA TGTGCCAGCAGCTATCAGGGGATGAGTGCTGGAAACACCATATATTTT. The rearrangement links TRBV7-8 to TRBJ1-3; D is perhaps TRBD1 (6 bases). Germline assignment: CDR1 SGHVS and CDR2 FQNEAQ. V was trimmed by 4 bases and J by 2 bases, leaving 15 bases between them. The CDR3 contains 16 residues.

Of note for this clonotype: The CDR3 end shows no conserved phenylalanine or tryptophan, and so a read error is likely. This sequence joins TRBV2 and TRBJ2-5, with D hard to call. V was trimmed by 4 bases and J by 1 base, leaving 7 bases between them. CDR1 and CDR2 from the germline V gene are SNHLY and FYNNEI. CDR3 length equals 13 residues. The CDR3 coding sequence is TGTGCCAGCAGTGCGGTCAGCCAAGAGACCCAGTACTTA. Translating gives CASSAVSQETQYL.

The genes are TRBV27 and TRBJ2-7; TRBD1 agrees at 9 bases. The CDR3 totals 14 residues. V dropped 6 bases and J dropped 1; count of bases not matched to a gene: 4. Looked up from germline, CDR1 is MNHEY and CDR2 is SMNVEV (reference sequence). The CDR3 nucleotides are TGTGCCAGCAGAAAGGGACAGGGATCCTACGAGCAGTACTTC. Residues: CASRKGQGSYEQYF.

The chain couples TRBV7-2 to TRBJ1-1, with D perhaps matching TRBD1 (6 bases). This CDR3 has 14 residues. Trimming removed 5 bases from V and 3 bases from J, with 13 bases in between. The germline V gene encodes CDR1 SGHTA and CDR2 FQGNSA. The CDR3 protein is CASSLDRLDTEAFF. The CDR3 DNA follows: TGTGCCAGCAGCCTGGACAGATTAGACACTGAAGCTTTCTTT.

This clonotype was seen only a few times. The chain joins TRBV7-6 to TRBJ2-1, with D perhaps TRBD1 or TRBD2 (6 bases each). CDR3 size: 14 residues. V was pared by 2 bases and J by 9 bases, with 14 bases between. The germline gives CDR1 SGHVS, CDR2 FNYEAQ. CDR3 sequence: CASSLKGGVTEQFF. DNA for the CDR3: TGTGCCAGCAGCTTAAAGGGGGGAGTCACTGAGCAGTTCTTC.

The rearrangement uses TRBV10-3 and TRBJ2-3; D is possibly TRBD2 (6 bases). CDR3 size: 14 residues. Germline CDR1 is ENHRY and CDR2 is SYGVKD. V lost 6 bases and J lost 0, with 10 bases in between. The CDR3 loop is CAIRSGTSTDTQYF. The CDR3 DNA follows: TGTGCCATCAGATCCGGGACTAGCACAGATACGCAGTATTTT.

V and J are TRBV29-1 and TRBJ2-1, with D tentatively TRBD2 (5 bases). This CDR3 region has 14 residues. V lost 5 bases to trimming and J lost 2 bases, with 13 bases between them. CDR1 and CDR2 from the germline V gene are SQVTM and ANQGSEA. DNA of the CDR3: TGCAGCGTTCCCACCAGCGGTCCCTACAATGAGCAGTTCTTC. This gives the protein CSVPTSGPYNEQFF.

This chain joins TRBV2 and TRBJ1-1; D remains unclear. The CDR3 is 12 residues long. Per germline, CDR1 SNHLY and CDR2 FYNNEI. Trimming cost V 7 bases and J 8 bases, with 14 bases left between them. CDR3 protein: CASIGRRSEAFF. The DNA for the CDR3 is TGTGCCAGCATCGGACGCCGGTCGGAAGCTTTCTTT.

This clonotype was seen only a few times. The chain couples TRBV28 to TRBJ2-5, with D uncertain. This CDR3 spans 11 amino acids. CDR1 is MDHEN and CDR2 is SYDVKM in the germline V gene. V lost 6 bases and J 7 bases, leaving 9 bases between the germline ends. CDR3: CASRSSGTQYF. The DNA for the CDR3 is TGTGCCAGCAGGTCCTCTGGGACCCAGTACTTC.

This clonotype was found a few times. This sequence joins TRBV12-3 or TRBV12-4 and TRBJ1-2, with TRBD1 as a possible D gene (5 bases). The CDR3 totals 16 residues. Deletions cut 1 base from V and 4 bases from J, with 16 bases between. As DNA, the CDR3 is TGTGCCAGCAGTTTAGTCCCTCAGGGAACTCCCTATGGCTACACCTTC. Protein: CASSLVPQGTPYGYTF.

V usage is TRBV20-1 and J usage is TRBJ2-4, with 8 bases identical to TRBD2. After removal of 8 bases from V and 7 bases from J, the junction contained 13 bases not matched to a gene. CDR1 is DFQATT, CDR2 SNEGSKA, per germline (reference sequence). This CDR3 contains 14 residues. The CDR3 DNA sequence: TGCAGTAGCGTCCGGGCGGGAGGAGTGAACATTCAGTACTTC. Amino acids: CSSVRAGGVNIQYF.

The chain recombines TRBV4-1 with TRBJ2-1; 9 bases fit TRBD1. CDR3 size: 14 residues. Trimming cost V 5 bases and J 6 bases; bases outside gene matches: 5. CDR1 MGHRA and CDR2 YSYEKL come from the germline V gene. The CDR3 DNA is TGCGCCAGCAGCGACGGGACAGGGTTCAATGAGCAGTTCTTC. It encodes CASSDGTGFNEQFF.